What follows are 32 T cell receptor beta chains derived from one specimen sequenced in a study of T cells after yellow fever vaccination (dated by TCRdb to about 2019). The sample's treatment or condition label, decoded: live attenuated yellow fever vaccine strain. The library was produced with 5' RACE. Instrument on record: Illumina NovaSeq 6000. The raw public reads went through TCRdb reprocessing: fastp at Q25, MiXCR clone calling, in-frame beta chains kept. Under each unique CDR3 protein, matching rows form one entry showing the most common genes and DNA. Present in this sample are about 330,000 distinct CDR3 sequences, 4.1% of which were seen just once. The ten largest clones add up to 20% to 25% of the sample. Sequencing used PBMCs, obtained 5 days after the yellow fever booster vaccination. Receptors originate from a man between 18 and 35 years old who received the YFV17D yellow fever vaccine.

This clonotype was recorded many times. V usage is TRBV6-2 or TRBV6-3 and J usage is TRBJ1-6; D remains unclear. V was trimmed by 0 bases and J by 9 bases, leaving 12 bases between them. The CDR3 totals 15 residues. Per germline, CDR1 MNHEY and CDR2 SVGEGT. CDR3 in amino acids: CASSYSTVEGSPLHF. The CDR3 coding sequence is TGTGCCAGCAGTTACTCGACGGTGGAGGGTTCACCCCTCCACTTT.

A few counts support this clonotype. This chain links TRBV6-6 with TRBJ2-3; D is possibly TRBD1 (6 bases). CDR3 size: 15 residues. Trimming cost V 6 bases and J 0 bases, with 13 bases left between them. CDR1 and CDR2 from the germline V gene are MNHNY and SVGAGI (reference sequence). The CDR3 spells CASSYGQGSTDTQYF. CDR3 in DNA: TGTGCCAGCAGCTACGGGCAGGGGAGCACAGATACGCAGTATTTT.

There are many counts of this clonotype. V usage is TRBV7-9 and J usage is TRBJ2-7, with D maybe TRBD1 (5 bases). V lost 0 bases, J lost 0 bases, and 9 bases lay in between. This CDR3 region has 15 residues. CDR1 and CDR2 from the germline V gene are SEHNR and FQNEAQ (reference sequence). The CDR3 region has the DNA TGTGCCAGCAGCTTAGCGCCGGACAACTCCTACGAGCAGTACGTC. It specifies CASSLAPDNSYEQYV.

This clonotype was seen at least ten times. This rearrangement joins TRBV28 to TRBJ1-2; D perhaps matches TRBD1 (5 bases). Trimming removed 3 bases at V and 4 bases at J, with 21 bases between. The length of the CDR3 is 17 residues. CDR1 is MDHEN, CDR2 SYDVKM, per germline. The CDR3 loop reads CASSFHLEGRKTYGYTF. CDR3 nucleotide sequence: TGTGCCAGCAGTTTCCACCTTGAGGGACGGAAGACCTATGGCTACACCTTC.

The V call is TRBV21-1, the J call TRBJ2-7; TRBD1, as called in the table, went unchecked against the DNA. TRBV21-1 is a documented pseudogene. This CDR3 region has 12 residues. The CDR3 loop reads CATGQGAREQYF. CDR3 nucleotides: TGTGCCACAGGACAGGGGGCGAGGGAGCAGTACTTC.

The chain couples TRBV10-3 to TRBJ1-4; possibly TRBD1 for D (5 bases). The CDR3 consists of 14 residues. Looked up from germline, CDR1 is ENHRY and CDR2 is SYGVKD. With 6 bases removed from V and 4 bases from J, the gap between germline ends came to 12 bases. The CDR3 protein is CAIRQGLGNEKLFF. The CDR3 coding sequence is TGTGCCATCAGGCAGGGACTCGGTAATGAAAAACTGTTTTTT.

This clonotype was found many times. V and J are TRBV20-1 and TRBJ2-3; D is ambiguous. CDR1 and CDR2 from the germline V gene are DFQATT and SNEGSKA (reference sequence). The CDR3 runs 15 residues. The germline V and J ends were trimmed by 1 base and 2 bases, with 13 bases remaining between them. The CDR3: CSARVPGLVTDTQYF. The CDR3 DNA reads as TGCAGTGCTAGAGTACCGGGTCTCGTCACAGATACGCAGTATTTT.

The J gene is TRBJ2-5, the V gene TRBV6-1; 7 bases are a match to TRBD1. Unmatched junction bases numbered 16, after V lost 5 bases and J lost 13 bases. There are 14 residues in the CDR3. The V gene's germline CDR1 is MNHNS and CDR2 SASEGT. CDR3 amino acids: CASSNRDSRGPGYF. The CDR3 DNA reads as TGTGCCAGCAGTAACCGGGACAGTCGTGGGCCGGGGTACTTC.

The V and J genes are TRBV9 and TRBJ1-6; no clear D. CDR3 length: 12 residues. The V gene lost 5 bases and the J gene lost 8 bases, with 8 bases spanning the gap. Germline V gene data show CDR1 as SGDLS and CDR2 as YYNGEE. CDR3 residues: CASRHGDSPLHF. In nucleotides, the CDR3 is TGTGCCAGCAGACACGGGGATTCACCCCTCCACTTT. Variable domain in full (rest from reference TRBV9 and TRBJ1-6): DSGVTQTPKHLITATGQRVTLRCSPRSGDLSVYWYQQSLDQGLQFLIQYYNGEERAKGNILERFSAQQFPDLHSELNLSSLELGDSALYFCASRHGDSPLHFGNGTRLTVT.

This clonotype was counted at least ten times. The chain is built from TRBV12-3 or TRBV12-4 and TRBJ2-6; D call uncertain. Trimming shortened V by 5 bases and J by 2 bases, and 13 bases separated the two germline ends. The CDR3 is 16 residues long. The CDR3 is CASSPGPLPGANVLTF. The CDR3 DNA follows: TGTGCCAGCAGTCCCGGACCACTCCCTGGGGCCAACGTCCTGACTTTC.

The chain combines TRBV6-1 with TRBJ1-6, with 8 bases lining up with TRBD1. CDR3 size: 15 residues. CDR1 and CDR2 from the germline V gene are MNHNS and SASEGT. V lost 4 bases and J lost 14; bases outside the gene matches: 13. The CDR3 protein is CASSGRQGLPPSLHF. In nucleotides, the CDR3 is TGTGCCAGCAGTGGACGACAGGGGTTACCTCCGTCCCTCCACTTT.

This clonotype turned up a few times. The chain combines TRBV12-3 or TRBV12-4 with TRBJ2-1; 15 bases align to TRBD2. Unmatched junction bases numbered 18, after V lost 6 bases and J lost 6 bases. CDR3 length equals 20 residues. The CDR3 reads CASSPTTRTSGGAIPNEQFF. DNA of the CDR3: TGTGCCAGCAGCCCGACCACTCGGACTAGCGGGGGGGCCATCCCCAATGAGCAGTTCTTC.

This clonotype was observed a handful of times. The V and J genes are TRBV19 and TRBJ2-2; 7 bases line up with TRBD2. Germline CDR1 LNHDA, CDR2 SQIVND (reference sequence). The CDR3 length is 15 residues. V lost 5 bases, J lost 5 bases, and 8 bases stayed unmatched. CDR3 sequence reads: CASSPLIGRTGELFF. CDR3 bases: TGTGCCAGTAGTCCATTGATCGGGAGGACCGGGGAGCTGTTTTTT.

The chain couples TRBV4-3 to TRBJ1-1, with D possibly being TRBD1 (6 bases). Germline lookup yields CDR1 LGHNA and CDR2 YSLEER. The V end lost 1 base, the J end lost 10 bases, and 16 bases lay between the germline ends. The CDR3 sequence is 14 residues long. CDR3: CASSQADRPTGAFF. CDR3 DNA sequence: TGCGCCAGCAGCCAAGCCGACAGGCCGACGGGAGCTTTCTTT.

The genes are TRBV6-5 and TRBJ1-5; D remains unclear. Between the trimmed V and J ends, which lost 7 bases and 5 bases, there was a span of 12 bases. The CDR3 covers 13 residues. Germline values: CDR1 MNHEY, CDR2 SVGAGI. The CDR3 here is CASTPGTDQPQHF. CDR3 DNA: TGTGCCAGCACCCCAGGTACCGATCAGCCCCAGCATTTT.

This clonotype appeared a few times. The V and J genes are TRBV12-3 or TRBV12-4 and TRBJ2-3; possible D gene TRBD2, 6 bases. V shed 8 bases and J shed 4 bases, with 10 bases lying between them. This CDR3 has 12 amino acids. CDR3 sequence reads: CASRAGPDTQYF. For the CDR3, the DNA is TGTGCCAGCCGCGCGGGGCCAGATACGCAGTATTTT.

This clonotype was seen repeatedly, ten times or more. This chain connects TRBV21-1 to TRBJ1-2. TRBV21-1 is a documented pseudogene. There are 12 residues in the CDR3. CDR3 sequence: CASSLNSLGYTF. The CDR3 DNA follows: TGTGCCAGCAGCCTAAACTCCCTTGGCTACACCTTC.

This clonotype was seen a handful of times. The gene calls are TRBV10-3 and TRBJ2-3, with TRBD1 matching 7 bases. CDR1 is ENHRY and CDR2 is SYGVKD in the germline V gene. This CDR3 is 13 amino acids long. V shed 11 bases, J shed 1 base, and the junction held 6 bases outside the gene matches. In nucleotides, the CDR3 is TGTGCCGCCCGGGACAGCCGCACAGATACGCAGTATTTT. It is translated as CAARDSRTDTQYF.

In this sample, this clonotype turned up a few times. This rearrangement joins TRBV4-1 to TRBJ1-2; TRBD1 agrees at 11 bases. The CDR3 has 17 residues. Germline V gives CDR1 MGHRA, CDR2 YSYEKL. With V trimmed by 0 bases and J by 8 bases, 11 bases remained unmatched. DNA of the CDR3: TGCGCCAGCAGCCAAGATTCTGGGACAGGGGGTTTGGGCGGCTACACCTTC. Translation gives CASSQDSGTGGLGGYTF.

This clonotype was recorded a few times. V gene TRBV12-3 or TRBV12-4 combines with J gene TRBJ2-3, with 8 bases identical to TRBD2. V was clipped by 8 bases and J by 2 bases; unmatched bases: 15. The CDR3 has 17 amino acids. CDR3 region: CASHPRAAGGFTDTQYF. The CDR3 DNA is TGTGCCAGCCACCCCCGTGCGGCGGGGGGATTCACAGATACGCAGTATTTT.

This clonotype was counted many times. Here the CDR3 reads CATDKWTGRETQYF. In nucleotides, the CDR3 is TGTGCCACCGATAAATGGACAGGGCGAGAGACCCAGTACTTC. V usage is TRBV28 and J usage is TRBJ2-5; 8 bases match TRBD1. The ends lost 10 bases at V and 4 bases at J; junction bases unmatched: 11. The CDR3 runs to 14 residues. Germline CDR1 MDHEN, CDR2 SYDVKM.

This clonotype came up a few times. V and J are TRBV29-1 and TRBJ2-1; the D call may be TRBD1 or TRBD2 (5 bases each). The CDR3 loop spans 15 amino acids. Germline V gene sequence: CDR1 SQVTM, CDR2 ANQGSEA. V was cut by 6 bases and J by 0 bases, with 15 bases left in between. In DNA, the CDR3 is TGCAGCGTGTCGGTCAGGGAGAGCTCCTACAATGAGCAGTTCTTC. The encoded protein is CSVSVRESSYNEQFF.

In its sample, this clonotype was seen many times. The rearrangement uses TRBV5-1 and TRBJ2-7; weak D call: TRBD1 (6 bases). The CDR3 covers 15 residues. From germline, CDR1 is SGHRS and CDR2 YFSETQ. The V gene lost 4 bases and the J gene lost 5 bases, with 19 bases spanning the gap. The CDR3 sequence: CASSLGASDPDEQYF. CDR3 coding DNA: TGCGCCAGCAGCCTGGGGGCCTCGGACCCGGACGAGCAGTACTTC.

The chain uses TRBV2 and TRBJ2-5; D is perhaps TRBD1 or TRBD2 (5 bases each). CDR1 and CDR2 from the germline V gene are SNHLY and FYNNEI. Trimming pared 1 base from V and 3 bases from J, leaving 21 bases between. This CDR3 is built from 18 residues. The CDR3 loop reads CASSEVEGLRSLEETQYF. For the CDR3, the DNA is TGTGCCAGCAGTGAAGTTGAGGGGCTCCGGAGTCTCGAAGAGACCCAGTACTTC. Full variable domain (remainder filled in from reference TRBV2 and TRBJ2-5): EPEVTQTPSHQVTQMGQEVILRCVPISNHLYFYWYRQILGQKVEFLVSFYNNEISEKSEIFDDQFSVERPDGSNFTLKIRSTKLEDSAMYFCASSEVEGLRSLEETQYFGPGTRLLVL.

This clonotype was counted at least ten times. The chain couples TRBV2 to TRBJ2-7; 9 nucleotides match TRBD1. The CDR3 extends over 14 amino acids. CDR1 and CDR2 (germline): SNHLY, FYNNEI. Losses at the gene ends were 6 bases for V and 6 bases for J; bases not matched to a gene: 9. The CDR3 region is CASRSPGTGREQYF. The DNA of the CDR3 is TGTGCCAGCAGGTCCCCCGGGACAGGGCGCGAGCAGTACTTC.

V is TRBV6-2 or TRBV6-3 and J is TRBJ2-2; 9 nucleotides align to TRBD1. From germline, CDR1 is MNHEY and CDR2 SVGEGT. The CDR3 length is 16 residues. Trimming at V came to 2 bases and at J to 4 bases, leaving 5 bases not matched to a gene. The CDR3 loop reads CASSYPGTGTTGELFF. CDR3 bases: TGTGCCAGCAGTTACCCCGGGACAGGGACCACCGGGGAGCTGTTTTTT.

This clonotype came up many times. The chain couples TRBV29-1 to TRBJ1-1, with D unresolved. Trimming left V 4 bases short and J 3 bases short, with 12 bases between. The germline CDR1 and CDR2 sequences are SQVTM and ANQGSEA. There are 13 residues in the CDR3. The CDR3 region is CSVVRVRDTEAFF. The CDR3 nucleotides are TGCAGCGTTGTGCGGGTAAGGGACACTGAAGCTTTCTTT.

This clonotype was seen a few times. CDR3 sequence (DNA): TGTGCCAGCCGAACATCGACTACGGGGACCCAGTACTTC. This sequence encodes CASRTSTTGTQYF. V usage is TRBV19 and J usage is TRBJ2-5; maybe TRBD2 (5 bases). This CDR3 region has 13 residues. V lost 9 bases and J lost 7, with 18 bases in between. Germline V gene sequence: CDR1 LNHDA, CDR2 SQIVND (reference sequence).

This clonotype was counted ten times or more. J is TRBJ2-2 and V is TRBV20-1, with 8 nucleotides matching TRBD1. The germline CDR1 and CDR2 sequences are DFQATT and SNEGSKA (reference sequence). V was clipped by 5 bases and J by 6 bases; unmatched bases: 8. The CDR3 runs 14 residues. The CDR3 bases are TGCAGTGCTCCCCGGACAGGGAGCGCCGGGGAGCTGTTTTTT. It translates to CSAPRTGSAGELFF.

This clonotype was counted a few times. This chain uses TRBV7-2 with TRBJ1-4; D possibly corresponds to TRBD1 (5 bases). Germline V lookup: CDR1 SGHTA, CDR2 FQGNSA. The CDR3 contains 16 residues. V was clipped by 5 bases and J by 0 bases, with 13 bases between them. The CDR3 DNA is TGTGCCAGCAGCCCTCAGACAGCTTCAACTAATGAAAAACTGTTTTTT. It translates to CASSPQTASTNEKLFF.

This clonotype was picked up a small number of times. The genes are TRBV5-1 and TRBJ2-7; D uncertain. The CDR3 has 13 residues. The germline CDR1 and CDR2 sequences are SGHRS and YFSETQ. Trimming removed 2 bases at V and 5 bases at J, with 11 bases between. Written as DNA, the CDR3 is TGCGCCAGCAGCTTTTATAAACCGGACGAGCAGTACTTC. Translated: CASSFYKPDEQYF.

This chain links TRBV23-1 with TRBJ1-5; D is perhaps TRBD1 (6 bases). TRBV23-1 falls under the ORF class, with uncertain function. Trimming cost V 3 bases and J 2 bases, with 14 bases left between them. This CDR3 contains 16 residues. CDR3 loop: CASSQGTGMCNQPQHF. For the CDR3, the DNA is TGCGCCAGCAGTCAGGGTACAGGGATGTGCAATCAGCCCCAGCATTTT.